The sequence of this TCR beta chain was determined in a study of regulatory T cells in long-lasting Graves disease. Whole-study findings and limits: Relative to new patients (approximately 960), persistent patients exhibited greater sharing of public clonotypes (about 3,000). Results may be inaccurate due to the small sample size. Lower TCR diversity was seen in persistent Graves' patients than in newly diagnosed ones.

The CDR3 is made up of 16 amino acids. Germline V gives CDR1 SNHLY, CDR2 FYNNEI. V shed 6 bases and J shed 4 bases, with 21 bases lying between them. Time point denoted: persistent/refractory GD, antithyroid drugs over 5 years with positive TRAb. The authors made the TCR library using RNA they extracted from PBMCs. A few counts support this clonotype. The antigen is unknown. Arm-PCR of CDR3 regions and iRepertoire HTBI primers were the basis on which TCR beta libraries were built. TCRdb re-analysed the multiplex PCR reads in MiXCR, keeping a single row per CDR3 protein. The data show 650,000 to 850,000 distinct CDR3 sequences, about 32% seen once.

The chain couples TRBV2 to TRBJ1-1; D is possibly TRBD1 (6 bases). The sample was peripheral blood mononuclear cells (PBMCs), taken when the disease was refractory, from a patient treated with antithyroid drugs. This TCR was recovered from a female donor with Graves disease. CDR3 bases: TGTGCCAGCAGACGGGAGGTGCAGGGGAGGAGCACTGAAGCTTTCTTT. It is translated as CASRREVQGRSTEAFF.